This T cell receptor beta chain comes out of a study of blood T cell repertoires in COVID-19. Study background: COVID-19 samples, acute and convalescent, were from the United States, Italy and Spain. PBMCs, B-cell-depleted T cells, or T cells provided the cDNA or gDNA that made up the material.

The CDR3 totals 15 residues. Germline CDR1 reads LGHNA; CDR2 reads YSLEER. V lost 0 bases, J lost 5 bases, and 13 bases lay in between. Per the original data handling: Using reference gene primer amplification, nucleated cell counts were estimated. Profiling relied on immunoSEQ multiplex PCR, and the TCRdb table lists in-frame clones only, not all of them. Clonal size and the V and J genes are those of that table, whereas D and trimming came from the DNA. The sample contains roughly 260,000 clones, roughly 84% of which appear only once. The sample taken for sequencing was peripheral blood. The J gene is TRBJ1-2, the V gene TRBV4-3; D perhaps matches TRBD1 (6 bases). The receptor comes from a woman aged 18-29 years with acute or convalescent COVID-19. CDR3 sequence: CASSQDRGGWYGYTF. The CDR3 bases are TGCGCCAGCAGCCAAGATCGAGGGGGATGGTATGGCTACACCTTC.